This T cell receptor (beta chain) was identified during a study of T cell responses to AZD1222 COVID-19 vaccine (dated by TCRdb to the early 2020s). Study-wide context: A total of 233 trial participants underwent TCR sequencing, of whom roughly 210 had received two doses of AZD1222 and roughly 26 had received two doses of the MenACWY control vaccine. Enrollment into the trials was organized by age into subgroups of 18-55, 56-69 and 70-plus years, and those subgroups contained approximately 160, 26 and 62 TCR-sequenced participants, respectively.

The time point label, as the study defines it: about 28 days (+/-7) after the second vaccine dose. AZD1222 recipients whose second dose came at about 4 weeks and those whose second dose came at about 12 weeks were combined into one group, since spike-specific TCR depth and breadth did not differ between the two schedules. Vaccinee samples came from UK trials COV001 and COV002, including a single-blind randomized controlled phase 2/3 trial of AZD1222 (ChAdOx1 nCoV-19) in healthy adults. Trial participant PBMC samples were collected at day 0 and day 28 after the second dose for TCRbeta chain sequencing. As regards this clone: Its antigen is unknown. Base qualities are not recorded, but no much larger clone differs from it by a single base.

There are 14 amino acids in the CDR3, from cysteine to phenylalanine inclusive. Only the CDR3 DNA stays, 42 bases, in frame from base 1. Via the germline V gene, CDR1 is MGHDK and CDR2 SYGVNS. V is pared back by 7 bases and J by 6 bases, with 13 bases lying between the germline termini. Results the study describes overall, beyond this receptor: Participants were mostly white British, with more females than males. The authors suggested clonal diversity may have been underestimated. CD4 TCRs associated with the vaccine covered the entire spike protein, and the dominant responses were in regions 160-218 and 743-854. In the small 56-69-year group, the increase in depth fell short of significance, most likely because of low power. No day 14 peak-response samples were available, so repertoires were characterized only after the peak T cell response. After two AZD1222 doses, both the breadth and the depth of spike-specific TCRs were significantly higher than at day 0 and than in MenACWY recipients. Reportedly, almost half of the unique spike-specific TCRs recognized epitopes lying outside the regions that are mutated in the B.1.351 and B.1.1.7 variants. Conclusions about previously exposed vaccinees are limited because only six or seven AZD1222 recipients were SARS-CoV-2 seropositive at baseline.

The CDR3 regions of human TCRbeta chains were subjected to immunosequencing. Turning to the authors' computational methods: Repertoire TCRs were matched against a reference library of SARS-CoV-2-specific TCRs generated with the MIRA antigen-specificity platform. Breadth meant the fraction of unique TCRs that were SARS-CoV-2-associated, whereas depth meant the fraction of total T cells that were SARS-CoV-2-associated. Using the MIRA data, each spike-specific TCR was assigned both to the spike region to which the TCR was reactive and to a CD4 or CD8 class. Log10-transformed breadth and depth values were compared by one-way ANOVA with Sidak's multiple comparisons tests. TCRdb retrieved this table from immuneACCESS and kept in-frame rearrangements only. Not all clones are present; in checked studies, unresolved V genes account for under half, and no reason is known for the remainder. V and J calls and clone size are as listed in that table; D and trimming were resolved from the DNA. For this sample the table gives 78,000 or so clones, of which over 70% were detected only once. Around 45% of the sample is held by the ten biggest clonotypes.

The material sequenced was peripheral blood, taken 28 days after the second AZD1222 dose. This sequence originates from an adult who received the AZD1222 COVID-19 vaccine. The chain employs TRBV25-1 and TRBJ1-6; a weak D assignment points to TRBD1 (5 bases agree). The nucleotides read TGTGCCAGCACCCCCGACAGAACTAATTCACCCCTCCACTTT. Translated, it reads CASTPDRTNSPLHF.